A single sample gave rise to the 20 T cell receptor beta chains below, sequenced in a study of blood T cell repertoires in COVID-19. TCRdb's copy holds only in-frame clones and misses some; the assay was immunoSEQ multiplex PCR. The sample lists 75,000 to 90,000 clones, roughly 78% occurring once. The sequencing sample was made of peripheral blood. The receptors shown here come from a man aged 60 to 69 with COVID-19, enrolled during active disease.

The chain is built from TRBV20-1 and TRBJ2-7; 8 nucleotides align to TRBD2. This CDR3 has 15 amino acids. Losses at the gene ends were 3 bases for V and 0 bases for J; bases not matched to a gene: 7. Germline V gene sequence: CDR1 DFQATT, CDR2 SNEGSKA (reference sequence). The chain's CDR3 is CSASRRGGPSYEQYF. The CDR3 DNA reads TGCAGTGCTAGTAGACGGGGGGGCCCCTCCTACGAGCAGTACTTC.

This chain uses TRBV10-3 with TRBJ2-1, with 8 bases aligning to TRBD2. The CDR3 totals 15 residues. V shed 2 bases and J 3 bases; nucleotides not matched to a gene: 3. Looked up from germline, CDR1 is ENHRY and CDR2 is SYGVKD. As DNA, the CDR3 is TGTGCCATCAGTGAGCCTAGCGGGCTCTACAATGAGCAGTTCTTC. Its translation is CAISEPSGLYNEQFF.

This rearrangement joins TRBV15 to TRBJ2-7; possible D gene TRBD1, 8 bases. This CDR3 region has 16 residues. Germline V gives CDR1 LNHNV, CDR2 YYDKDF (reference sequence). Trimming stripped 2 bases from V and 2 bases from J, with 16 bases between. CDR3 nucleotide sequence: TGTGCCACCAGCAGAAGGGGGGGGACAGGAACCTACGAGCAGTACTTC. Amino acids: CATSRRGGTGTYEQYF.

This chain connects TRBV2 to TRBJ2-5; D is perhaps TRBD1 (7 bases). Trimming cost V 8 bases and J 5 bases, with 15 bases left between them. The CDR3 has 13 amino acids. Germline CDR1 SNHLY, CDR2 FYNNEI. The CDR3 DNA is TGTGCCAGCGAGTGGAGGGGGCTGGAGACCCAGTACTTC. Protein sequence: CASEWRGLETQYF.

V and J are TRBV6-5 and TRBJ1-5; D gene ambiguous. CDR1 and CDR2 from the germline V gene are MNHEY and SVGAGI. The germline V and J ends were trimmed by 4 bases and 1 base, with 11 bases remaining between them. This CDR3 contains 15 residues. The CDR3 nucleotides are TGTGCCAGCAGTTCCTGGAGAGACAGCAATCAGCCCCAGCATTTT. Translating gives CASSSWRDSNQPQHF.

V gene TRBV19 combines with J gene TRBJ2-3, with D possibly TRBD1 on 6 matching bases. V shed 6 bases and J shed 2 bases, with 12 bases lying between them. Germline V gene sequence: CDR1 LNHDA, CDR2 SQIVND (reference sequence). The CDR3 consists of 14 residues. Here the CDR3 DNA reads TGTGCCAGTAGCCCCGGACAGAACACAGATACGCAGTATTTT. Translation: CASSPGQNTDTQYF.

The chain is built from TRBV11-3 and TRBJ2-5; a weak D match, TRBD1 (6 bases). The V end was cut by 5 bases, the J end by 4 bases, with 11 bases between. The CDR3 has 13 amino acids. In germline, CDR1 is SGHNT, CDR2 YENEEA. As DNA, the CDR3 is TGTGCCAGCAGCATTAACAGGGTAGAGACCCAGTACTTC. This gives the protein CASSINRVETQYF.

This chain joins TRBV2 and TRBJ2-2; D remains unclear. Germline CDR1 reads SNHLY; CDR2 reads FYNNEI. V lost 8 bases, J lost 4 bases, and 14 bases lay in between. CDR3 size: 14 residues. CDR3 coding DNA: TGTGCCAGCGTGAATTCCGGTCGCACCGGGGAGCTGTTTTTT. This gives the protein CASVNSGRTGELFF. Drawing the rest from reference TRBV2 and TRBJ2-2, the complete variable domain is EPEVTQTPSHQVTQMGQEVILRCVPISNHLYFYWYRQILGQKVEFLVSFYNNEISEKSEIFDDQFSVERPDGSNFTLKIRSTKLEDSAMYFCASVNSGRTGELFFGEGSRLTVL.

The rearrangement uses TRBV5-1 and TRBJ1-1; no reliable D call. Germline values: CDR1 SGHRS, CDR2 YFSETQ. The CDR3 extends over 15 amino acids. Trimming took off 2 bases at V and 6 bases at J, with 17 bases between the two ends. CDR3 loop: CASSFTREGWSEAFF. In DNA, the CDR3 is TGCGCCAGCAGCTTCACCCGGGAGGGCTGGTCTGAAGCTTTCTTT.

This clone was counted a single time. The chain uses TRBV18 and TRBJ2-2; 7 bases line up with TRBD1. The CDR3 is made up of 15 amino acids. Germline CDR1 reads KGHSH; CDR2 reads LQKENI. The ends lost 1 base at V and 7 bases at J; junction bases unmatched: 6. Here the CDR3 reads CASSPRQAGGGELFF. CDR3 in DNA: TGTGCCAGCTCACCACGTCAAGCAGGGGGCGGGGAGCTGTTTTTT. The whole variable domain, filled in from reference TRBV18 and TRBJ2-2, reads NAGVMQNPRHLVRRRGQEARLRCSPMKGHSHVYWYRQLPEEGLKFMVYLQKENIIDESGMPKERFSAEFPKEGPSILRIQQVVRGDSAAYFCASSPRQAGGGELFFGEGSRLTVL.

The chain combines TRBV30 with TRBJ2-1; 10 bases map to TRBD1. Trimming at V came to 2 bases and at J to 7 bases, leaving 5 bases not matched to a gene. CDR3 length: 14 residues. Germline values: CDR1 GTSNPN, CDR2 SVGIG (reference sequence). This chain's CDR3 is CAWSRGQGMNEQFF. Here the CDR3 DNA reads TGTGCCTGGAGTAGGGGACAGGGGATGAATGAGCAGTTCTTC.

J is TRBJ2-7 and V is TRBV4-3, with D uncertain. The CDR3 sequence is 15 residues long. Germline V gene sequence: CDR1 LGHNA, CDR2 YSLEER. The germline V and J ends were trimmed by 0 bases and 5 bases, with 14 bases remaining between them. Written as DNA, the CDR3 is TGCGCCAGCAGCCAAGACGGGTCAAAAACCGACGAGCAGTACTTC. The encoded protein is CASSQDGSKTDEQYF.

This clone was found once. The genes are TRBV6-2 or TRBV6-3 and TRBJ2-7; 9 nucleotides line up with TRBD1. Germline V lookup: CDR1 MNHEY, CDR2 SVGEGT. CDR3 length: 16 amino acids. Germline trimming cut 4 bases from V and 6 bases from J; bases unmatched to any gene: 13. The CDR3 is CASSSLRDRALGEQYF. In DNA, the CDR3 is TGTGCCAGCAGTTCTCTCCGGGACAGGGCGTTAGGCGAGCAGTACTTC.

The chain has TRBV5-1 and TRBJ2-3; tentatively, D is TRBD1 (5 bases). This CDR3 contains 15 residues. The germline CDR1 and CDR2 sequences are SGHRS and YFSETQ. V lost 2 bases and J lost 2, with 12 bases in between. In DNA, the CDR3 is TGCGCCAGCAGCTTCAAGGGGTCTACCACAGATACGCAGTATTTT. It translates to CASSFKGSTTDTQYF.

The chain recombines TRBV3-1 (or the pseudogene TRBV3-2) with TRBJ2-5; D uncertain. This CDR3 comprises 12 residues. Germline lookup yields CDR1 LGHDT and CDR2 YNNKEL (reference sequence). V dropped 1 base and J dropped 2 bases, with 2 bases sitting between them. The CDR3 nucleotides are TGTGCCAGCAGCCAAGTACAAGAGACCCAGTACTTC. This translates into CASSQVQETQYF.

The chain couples TRBV4-1 to TRBJ1-1; D is unresolved. Germline CDR1 and CDR2: MGHRA and YSYEKL. The CDR3 covers 15 residues. The germline V and J ends were trimmed by 0 bases and 10 bases, with 18 bases remaining between them. CDR3 region: CASSQEGVSAPGAFF. CDR3 in DNA: TGCGCCAGCAGCCAAGAGGGCGTCTCAGCCCCAGGAGCTTTCTTT.

This clone was observed once. This chain links TRBV12-3 or TRBV12-4 with TRBJ1-5; 7 bases align to TRBD1. V trimming: 5 bases; J trimming: 3 bases; junction bases outside the gene matches: 1. The CDR3 is 13 amino acids. The CDR3 sequence: CASSTGDNQPQHF. The CDR3 DNA sequence: TGTGCCAGCAGTACAGGGGACAATCAGCCCCAGCATTTT.

This clone came up a few times. The chain joins TRBV2 to TRBJ2-7; no reliable D call. Trimming removed 2 bases at V and 0 bases at J, with 8 bases between. Germline V gene data show CDR1 as SNHLY and CDR2 as FYNNEI. This CDR3 is built from 14 residues. CDR3 nucleotide sequence: TGTGCCAGCAGTGAATCGGTCTCCTCCTACGAGCAGTACTTC. Protein sequence: CASSESVSSYEQYF.

This chain links TRBV7-8 with TRBJ2-7, with 11 bases matching TRBD2. The CDR3 loop spans 16 amino acids. Per germline, CDR1 SGHVS and CDR2 FQNEAQ. V gave up 5 bases and J gave up 0 bases; unmatched junction bases: 6. The CDR3 spells CASSQGLADSSYEQYF. Written as DNA, the CDR3 is TGTGCCAGCAGCCAGGGACTAGCGGATTCCTCCTACGAGCAGTACTTC. Variable domain in full (rest from reference TRBV7-8 and TRBJ2-7): GAGVSQSPRYKVAKRGQDVALRCDPISGHVSLFWYQQALGQGPEFLTYFQNEAQLDKSGLPSDRFFAERPEGSVSTLKIQRTQQEDSAVYLCASSQGLADSSYEQYFGPGTRLTVT.

This clone was recorded only once. This specimen includes other DNA sequences encoding the same CDR3. This chain connects TRBV4-1 to TRBJ1-5; D remains ambiguous. Germline values: CDR1 MGHRA, CDR2 YSYEKL. V lost 0 bases and J 1 base, leaving 7 bases between the germline ends. CDR3 length: 15 residues. CDR3 residues: CASSQDRSSNQPQHF. The CDR3 DNA reads as TGCGCCAGCAGCCAAGATCGTTCCAGCAATCAGCCCCAGCATTTT.